This record covers a single T cell receptor beta chain. Data came from immunoSEQ multiplex PCR; TCRdb stores just in-frame clones and leaves some out. The sample includes 150,000 to 200,000 clones, 87% of them seen just once. CDR3 size: 12 residues. V was cut by 6 bases and J by 1 base, with 7 bases left in between. CDR1 is SQVTM and CDR2 is ANQGSEA in the germline V gene. The source of the sample is a study of blood T cell repertoires in COVID-19. Study at large: Acute-phase and convalescent COVID-19 samples originated in the United States, Italy and Spain. PBMCs, B-cell-depleted T cells, or T cells provided the cDNA or gDNA that made up the material.

Sequenced sample: peripheral blood. The sequence was obtained from a man aged 55 to 69 with active or convalescent COVID-19. V and J are TRBV29-1 and TRBJ1-3; D might be TRBD1 (5 bases). The CDR3 DNA sequence: TGCAGCGTCGGGACTTCTGGAAACACCATATATTTT. Translating it yields CSVGTSGNTIYF.